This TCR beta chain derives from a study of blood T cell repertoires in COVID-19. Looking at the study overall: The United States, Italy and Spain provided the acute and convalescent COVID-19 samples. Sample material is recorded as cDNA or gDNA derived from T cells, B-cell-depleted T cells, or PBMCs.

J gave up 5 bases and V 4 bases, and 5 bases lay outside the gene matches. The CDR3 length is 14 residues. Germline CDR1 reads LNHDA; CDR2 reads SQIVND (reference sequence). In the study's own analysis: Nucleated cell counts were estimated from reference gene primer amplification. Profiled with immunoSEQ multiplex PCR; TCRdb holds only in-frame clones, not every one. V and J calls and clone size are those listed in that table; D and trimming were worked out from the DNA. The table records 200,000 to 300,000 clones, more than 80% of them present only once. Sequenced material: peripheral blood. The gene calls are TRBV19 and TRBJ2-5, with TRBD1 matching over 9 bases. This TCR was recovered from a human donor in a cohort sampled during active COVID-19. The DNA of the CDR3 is TGTGCCAGTAGTACGCCGGGACAGGGTGAGACCCAGTACTTC. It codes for CASSTPGQGETQYF.